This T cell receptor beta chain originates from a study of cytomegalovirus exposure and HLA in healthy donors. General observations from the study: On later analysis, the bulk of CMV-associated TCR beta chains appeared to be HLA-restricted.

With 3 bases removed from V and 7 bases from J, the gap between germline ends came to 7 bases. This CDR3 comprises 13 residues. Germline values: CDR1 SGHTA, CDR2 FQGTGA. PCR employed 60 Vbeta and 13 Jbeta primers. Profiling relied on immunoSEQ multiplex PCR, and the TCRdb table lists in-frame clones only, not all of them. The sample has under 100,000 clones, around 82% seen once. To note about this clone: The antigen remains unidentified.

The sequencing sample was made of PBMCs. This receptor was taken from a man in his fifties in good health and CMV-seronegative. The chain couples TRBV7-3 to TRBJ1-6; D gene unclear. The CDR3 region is CASSFLPNSPLHF. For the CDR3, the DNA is TGTGCCAGCAGCTTCCTACCCAATTCACCCCTCCACTTT.